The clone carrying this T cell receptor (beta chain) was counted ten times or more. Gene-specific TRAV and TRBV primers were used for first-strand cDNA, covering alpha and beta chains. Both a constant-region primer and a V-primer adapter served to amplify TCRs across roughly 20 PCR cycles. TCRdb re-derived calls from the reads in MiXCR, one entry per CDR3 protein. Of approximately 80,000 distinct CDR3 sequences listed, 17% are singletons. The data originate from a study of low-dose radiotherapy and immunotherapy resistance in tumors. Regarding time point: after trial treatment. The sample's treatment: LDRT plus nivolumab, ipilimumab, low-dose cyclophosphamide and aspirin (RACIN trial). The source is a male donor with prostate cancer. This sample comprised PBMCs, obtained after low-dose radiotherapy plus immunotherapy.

CDR3 sequence reads: CASSTGTGPLPQHF. As DNA, the CDR3 is TGTGCCAGCAGCACCGGGACCGGGCCGTTGCCCCAGCATTTT. The chain joins TRBV7-9 to TRBJ1-5, with D possibly TRBD1 on 5 matching bases. The CDR3 covers 14 residues. CDR1 and CDR2 from the germline V gene are SEHNR and FQNEAQ (reference sequence). V lost 5 bases and J 9 bases, leaving 17 bases between the germline ends.